What follows are 9 T cell receptor beta chains derived from one specimen sequenced in a study of T cells after somatic rescue of genetic block. Produced via immunoSEQ multiplex PCR; TCRdb's table is partial and in-frame only. The sample records some 90,000 clones, more than 80% being singletons. Sequenced: peripheral blood mononuclear cells (PBMCs). Source of these receptors: a woman between 18 and 29 years old.

The rearrangement links TRBV4-2 to TRBJ2-1; TRBD1 matches at 12 bases. The CDR3 is 16 residues long. The V gene end was trimmed by 5 bases and the J gene end by 5 bases; junction bases not matched to a gene: 7. The germline CDR1 and CDR2 sequences are LGHNA and YNFKEQ. CDR3 region: CASSSRGQGADNEQFF. The DNA of the CDR3 is TGTGCCAGCAGCTCAAGGGGACAGGGGGCGGACAATGAGCAGTTCTTC.

The gene calls are TRBV12-5 and TRBJ2-7; D is unclear. CDR1 is LGHNT and CDR2 is FRNRAP in the germline V gene. The germline V and J ends were trimmed by 2 bases and 3 bases, with 2 bases remaining between them. The CDR3 is 11 amino acids. CDR3 amino acids: CASGLYYEQYF. The CDR3 region has the DNA TGTGCTAGTGGTTTGTACTACGAGCAGTACTTC. Full variable domain (missing parts from reference TRBV12-5 and TRBJ2-7): DARVTQTPRHKVTEMGQEVTMRCQPILGHNTVFWYRQTMMQGLELLAYFRNRAPLDDSGMPKDRFSAEMPDATLATLKIQPSEPRDSAVYFCASGLYYEQYFGPGTRLTVT.

Of note for this clone: At the DNA level, this CDR3 is encoded by other sequences in the same sample as well. J is TRBJ2-2 and V is TRBV28; D unresolved. This CDR3 contains 11 residues. From germline, CDR1 is MDHEN and CDR2 SYDVKM. With 6 bases removed from V and 3 bases from J, the gap between germline ends came to 2 bases. The CDR3 DNA reads as TGTGCCAGCAGGGACACCGGGGAGCTGTTTTTT. Translated, it gives CASRDTGELFF.

This clone came up once. This rearrangement joins TRBV7-8 to TRBJ1-2; D possibly corresponds to TRBD1 (6 bases). The CDR3 loop spans 15 amino acids. The germline V gene encodes CDR1 SGHVS and CDR2 FQNEAQ. Trimming left V 5 bases short and J 0 bases short, with 13 bases between. The CDR3 protein is CASSAHRVANYGYTF. The CDR3, as DNA: TGTGCCAGCAGCGCCCACAGGGTAGCTAACTATGGCTACACCTTC.

The rearrangement uses TRBV11-2 and TRBJ2-2; D gene ambiguous. Deletions cut 5 bases from V and 6 bases from J, with 16 bases between. The CDR3 runs 15 residues. From germline, CDR1 is SGHAT and CDR2 FQNNGV. This chain's CDR3 is CASSNAARKAGELFF. CDR3 nucleotides: TGTGCCAGCAGCAACGCGGCTAGAAAGGCCGGGGAGCTGTTTTTT.

This chain joins TRBV28 and TRBJ1-3, with TRBD1 as a possible D gene (5 bases). Germline-derived CDR1 and CDR2 are MDHEN and SYDVKM. V lost 6 bases and J lost 6, with 15 bases in between. This CDR3 has 14 amino acids. DNA of the CDR3: TGTGCCAGCAGCTCCTCCGACAGATTAAACACCATATATTTT. Encoded protein: CASSSSDRLNTIYF. The full variable domain, completed using reference TRBV28 and TRBJ1-3, is DVKVTQSSRYLVKRTGEKVFLECVQDMDHENMFWYRQDPGLGLRLIYFSYDVKMKEKGDIPEGYSVSREKKERFSLILESASTNQTSMYLCASSSSDRLNTIYFGEGSWLTVV.

The V and J genes are TRBV6-5 and TRBJ1-1; no firm D call. In germline, CDR1 is MNHEY, CDR2 SVGAGI. The V gene lost 4 bases and the J gene lost 4 bases, with 4 bases spanning the gap. CDR3 size: 11 residues. CDR3 region: CASSWGTEAFF. The CDR3 coding sequence is TGTGCCAGCAGTTGGGGCACTGAAGCTTTCTTT.

The chain joins TRBV15 to TRBJ2-7, with 10 bases lining up with TRBD1. CDR3 size: 15 residues. With 1 base clipped from V and 2 bases from J, the junction kept 2 bases outside the gene matches. Per the germline V gene, CDR1 is LNHNV and CDR2 is YYDKDF (reference sequence). CDR3 nucleotide sequence: TGTGCCACCAGCAGAGCCGGGACAGGGGCCTACGAGCAGTACTTC. It encodes CATSRAGTGAYEQYF. Full variable domain (missing parts from reference TRBV15 and TRBJ2-7): DAMVIQNPRYQVTQFGKPVTLSCSQTLNHNVMYWYQQKSSQAPKLLFHYYDKDFNNEADTPDNFQSRRPNTSFCFLDIRSPGLGDTAMYLCATSRAGTGAYEQYFGPGTRLTVT.

This sequence joins TRBV7-2 and TRBJ2-5, with D perhaps TRBD1 or TRBD2 (5 bases each). The CDR3 length is 14 residues. Germline lookup yields CDR1 SGHTA and CDR2 FQGNSA. Trimming took 2 bases from V and 4 from J, leaving 11 bases between them. The CDR3 protein is CASSLLQGRETQYF. The CDR3 region has the DNA TGTGCCAGCAGCTTATTGCAGGGACGAGAGACCCAGTACTTC.